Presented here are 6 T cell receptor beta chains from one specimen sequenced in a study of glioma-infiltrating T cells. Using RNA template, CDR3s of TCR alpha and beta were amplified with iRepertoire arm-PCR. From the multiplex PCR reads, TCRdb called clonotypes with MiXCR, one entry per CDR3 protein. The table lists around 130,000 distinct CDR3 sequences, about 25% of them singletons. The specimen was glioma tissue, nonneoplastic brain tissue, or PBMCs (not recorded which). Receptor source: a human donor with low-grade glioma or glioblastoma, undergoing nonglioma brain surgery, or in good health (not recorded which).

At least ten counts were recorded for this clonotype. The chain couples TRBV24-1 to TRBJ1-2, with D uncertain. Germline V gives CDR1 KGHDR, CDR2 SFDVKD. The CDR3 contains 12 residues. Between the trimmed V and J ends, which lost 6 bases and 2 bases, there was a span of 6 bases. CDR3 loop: CATSPGNYGYTF. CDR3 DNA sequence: TGTGCCACCAGTCCGGGAAACTATGGCTACACCTTC.

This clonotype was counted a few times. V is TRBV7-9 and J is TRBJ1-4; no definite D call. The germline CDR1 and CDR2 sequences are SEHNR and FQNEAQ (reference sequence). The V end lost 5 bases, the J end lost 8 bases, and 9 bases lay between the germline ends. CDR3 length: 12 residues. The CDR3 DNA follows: TGTGCCAGCAGCACCGAGACAGAAAAACTGTTTTTT. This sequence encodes CASSTETEKLFF.

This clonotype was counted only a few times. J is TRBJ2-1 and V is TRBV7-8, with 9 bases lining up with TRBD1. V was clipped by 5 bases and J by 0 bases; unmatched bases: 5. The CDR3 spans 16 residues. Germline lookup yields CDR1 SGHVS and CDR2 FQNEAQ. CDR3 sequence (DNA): TGTGCCAGCAGCCGCCGGGACAGGGCCTCCTACAATGAGCAGTTCTTC. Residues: CASSRRDRASYNEQFF.

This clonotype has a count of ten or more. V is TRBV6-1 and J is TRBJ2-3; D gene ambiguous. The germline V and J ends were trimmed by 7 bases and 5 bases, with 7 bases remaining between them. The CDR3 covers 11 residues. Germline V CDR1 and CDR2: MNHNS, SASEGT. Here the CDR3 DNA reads TGTGCCAGCAAACGCGTAGATACGCAGTATTTT. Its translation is CASKRVDTQYF.

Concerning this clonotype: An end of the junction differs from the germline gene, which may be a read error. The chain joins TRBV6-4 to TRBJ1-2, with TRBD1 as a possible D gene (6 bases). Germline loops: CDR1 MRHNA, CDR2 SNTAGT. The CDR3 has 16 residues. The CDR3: CASSLHSGVANYGYIF. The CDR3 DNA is TGTGCCAGCAGTTTACACTCAGGGGTTGCTAACTATGGCTACATCTTC.

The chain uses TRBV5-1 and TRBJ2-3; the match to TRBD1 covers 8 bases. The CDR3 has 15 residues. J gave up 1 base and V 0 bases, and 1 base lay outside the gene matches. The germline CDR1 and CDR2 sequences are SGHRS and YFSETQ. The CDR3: CASSLEDRGTDTQYF. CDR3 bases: TGCGCCAGCAGCTTGGAGGACAGGGGCACAGATACGCAGTATTTT.